A single sample gave rise to the 8 T cell receptor beta chains below, sequenced in a study of T cells in Graves' hyperthyroidism and ophthalmopathy. TCR beta CDR3 regions were amplified from RNA transcripts. The TCR CDR3 was amplified in a first-round RT-PCR using the HTBI primer set. From the multiplex PCR reads, TCRdb called clonotypes with MiXCR, one entry per CDR3 protein. Seen here are about 600,000 distinct CDR3 sequences, about a sixth observed once, and the top ten hold less than 3.5%. The sequenced sample was blood. The receptor set was obtained from a woman aged 40 to 50 with Graves' ophthalmopathy.

This clonotype was seen a single time. J is TRBJ1-4 and V is TRBV19; D unclear. The CDR3 is made up of 15 amino acids. Germline V lookup: CDR1 LNHDA, CDR2 SQIVND (reference sequence). Trimming pared 4 bases from V and 0 bases from J, leaving 9 bases between. The CDR3 reads CASSSDGATNEKLFF. The CDR3 bases are TGTGCCAGTAGTAGCGACGGGGCAACTAATGAAAAACTGTTTTTT. The complete variable domain, with remaining parts taken from reference TRBV19 and TRBJ1-4, reads DGGITQSPKYLFRKEGQNVTLSCEQNLNHDAMYWYRQDPGQGLRLIYYSQIVNDFQKGDIAEGYSVSREKKESFPLTVTSAQKNPTAFYLCASSSDGATNEKLFFGSGTQLSVL.

This clonotype has more than one count but fewer than ten. A much more abundant neighbour one base away suggests this may be a read error. CDR3 nucleotides: TGTGCCAGCAGTCTCAACGGACAGGGGCTGGTCACTGAAGCTTTCTTT. Translation gives CASSLNGQGLVTEAFF. The J gene is TRBJ1-1, the V gene TRBV27; 9 nucleotides align to TRBD1. CDR1 and CDR2 (germline): MNHEY, SMNVEV (reference sequence). Trimming at V came to 5 bases and at J to 4 bases, leaving 11 bases not matched to a gene. This CDR3 has 16 amino acids.

This clonotype was recorded many times. The CDR3 is CSARDGGRGEHEQFF. As DNA, the CDR3 is TGCAGTGCTAGAGACGGGGGCAGGGGTGAGCATGAGCAGTTCTTC. The chain is built from TRBV20-1 and TRBJ2-1; D is tentatively TRBD1 or TRBD2 (6 bases each). V was clipped by 0 bases and J by 8 bases, with 17 bases between them. CDR1 is DFQATT, CDR2 SNEGSKA, per germline (reference sequence). The length of the CDR3 is 15 residues.

This clonotype was detected only a few times. This chain connects TRBV6-1 to TRBJ2-2; perhaps TRBD2 as D (7 bases). Germline V gene sequence: CDR1 MNHNS, CDR2 SASEGT. The CDR3 runs 14 residues. V was cut by 7 bases and J by 7 bases, with 16 bases left in between. CDR3 nucleotides: TGTGCCAGCAATCGGGGGGCCGGTATCGGGGAGCTGTTTTTT. This sequence encodes CASNRGAGIGELFF.

This clonotype has a handful of counts. The chain combines TRBV5-6 with TRBJ2-2; 14 bases align to TRBD2. The CDR3 contains 17 residues. The V gene end was trimmed by 1 base and the J gene end by 3 bases; junction bases not matched to a gene: 2. CDR1 is SGHDT, CDR2 YYEEEE, per germline. CDR3 coding DNA: TGTGCCAGCAGCTTGCCGGGACTAGCGGGAGACACCGGGGAGCTGTTTTTT. This codes for CASSLPGLAGDTGELFF.

V gene TRBV9 combines with J gene TRBJ2-2; tentative D call: TRBD2 (5 bases). The V end lost 0 bases, the J end lost 5 bases, and 11 bases lay between the germline ends. Germline values: CDR1 SGDLS, CDR2 YYNGEE. This CDR3 has 15 amino acids. CDR3 region: CASSVALVGTGELFF. CDR3 DNA: TGTGCCAGCAGCGTAGCACTAGTTGGTACCGGGGAGCTGTTTTTT.

CDR3 nucleotides: TGTGCCAGCAGCTTCGGCGGGAGCTCTGGAAACACCATATATTTT. It codes for CASSFGGSSGNTIYF. V gene TRBV7-9 combines with J gene TRBJ1-3, with D unclear. Germline-derived CDR1 and CDR2 are SEHNR and FQNEAQ (reference sequence). Trimming shortened V by 3 bases and J by 0 bases, and 9 bases separated the two germline ends. The CDR3 length is 15 residues.

This clonotype was counted many times. The chain is built from TRBV29-1 and TRBJ1-1; D unresolved. This CDR3 has 13 amino acids. V was shortened by 4 bases and J by 0 bases, with 9 bases between the two germline ends. Germline CDR1 and CDR2: SQVTM and ANQGSEA. CDR3 bases: TGCAGCGTTGGGTGGGGTATGAACACTGAAGCTTTCTTT. Protein product: CSVGWGMNTEAFF. Based on the CDR3 plus reference TRBV29-1 and TRBJ1-1, the full variable domain is SAVISQKPSRDICQRGTSLTIQCQVDSQVTMMFWYRQQPGQSLTLIATANQGSEATYESGFVIDKFPISRPNLTFSTLTVSNMSPEDSSIYLCSVGWGMNTEAFFGQGTRLTVV.